This record concerns one T cell receptor beta chain sequence. The antigen it recognizes is unknown. Base qualities are missing; no much larger clone stands one base away. Peripheral blood CD8+ and CD4+ T cells from healthy donors, Susac syndrome patients and multiple sclerosis patients were profiled using high-throughput TCR beta sequencing. Recently defined diagnostic criteria for definite or probable disease were met by the Susac syndrome patients. Bulk CD8+ and CD4+ T cells were purified magnetically by negative isolation, whereas CD8+ TEMRA cells were enriched by FACS. Blood was drawn into EDTA tubes, processed within 24 hours, and PBMCs were isolated by density gradient centrifugation. PBMCs intended for TCR sequencing were frozen in liquid nitrogen and were later thawed in a 37 degrees C water bath. A purity of at least 90% was achieved for sorted or isolated CD4+, CD8+ and CD8+ TEMRA cells.

RNA was extracted using the RNeasy kit, and about 0.5 to 1 ug of the RNA was reverse transcribed with random hexamers. TCR beta CDR3 regions were amplified with the immunoSEQ multiplex PCR assay covering 54 Vbeta and 13 Jbeta segments. To correct PCR amplification bias, a synthetic template baseline was used for both primer optimization and computational correction. The published analysis was carried out like this. Reads were assigned to V, D and J genes according to IMGT and analyzed in immunoSEQ Analyzer, with only productive sequences retained. Clonality was computed as one minus Shannon entropy normalized by log2 of the number of productive unique sequences. For each patient and control, public and private clones were evaluated within the 100 most prevalent clones. Clones were defined as Susac-specific if absent from the healthy and MS cohorts, from roughly 1,100 published viral clones and from other ImmuneACCESS disease sequences. TCRdb trimmed the raw reads at Q25, called clones with MiXCR and kept productive beta chains. Every distinct CDR3 protein forms one entry, paired with its most common genes and DNA. In this record, the V and J calls reflect TCRdb's handling and not the investigators' own analysis. Here the sample has some 180,000 distinct CDR3 sequences; roughly 94% occur a single time. The top ten clones comprise 0.099% of the sample.

This entry is derived from a study of CD8 T cells in Susac syndrome (dated by TCRdb to 2018 to 2020). Some background on the complete study: Among the Susac syndrome patients who were sequenced, clinically active disease was present in about 6 and clinical remission was observed in eight. Susac syndrome patients were therapy-naive, on corticosteroids (some also receiving IVIg), or on IVIg alone at blood withdrawal. The study used repertoire sequencing to test whether antigen drove CD8+ T cell activation and differentiation in Susac syndrome.

Reading from cysteine to phenylalanine, the CDR3 counts 17 amino acids. The DNA shown is the 51-base CDR3, in frame from base 1. For CDR1 and CDR2, the germline V gene lists SNHLY and FYNNEI. The junction shows trimming of 6 bases on V and 2 bases on J, plus 21 bases between the germline ends. Findings and caveats that apply to the study as a whole: The study acknowledged that relatively few individuals were included in the TCR sequencing and HLA analysis. No clonal expansion was detected in the CD4+ T cell repertoire of Susac syndrome patients.

The clonotype originates from a human donor with Susac syndrome. Recombination linked TRBV2 to TRBJ2-3; perhaps TRBD2 is the D gene, with 5 bases matching. The sequenced material came from CD4+ T cells from PBMCs. The sequence in DNA is TGTGCCAGCAGGGCCGTAGCGCGGGCAGATTCCACAGATACGCAGTATTTT. This gives the protein CASRAVARADSTDTQYF.